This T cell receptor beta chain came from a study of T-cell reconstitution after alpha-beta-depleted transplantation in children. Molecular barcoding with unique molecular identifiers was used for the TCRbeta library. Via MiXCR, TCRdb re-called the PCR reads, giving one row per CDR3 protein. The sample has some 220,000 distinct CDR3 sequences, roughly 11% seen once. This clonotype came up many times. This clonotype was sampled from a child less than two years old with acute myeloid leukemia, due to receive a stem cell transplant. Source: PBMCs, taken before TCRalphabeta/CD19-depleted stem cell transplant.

The CDR3 protein is CASKRQVLQETQYF. The CDR3 region has the DNA TGTGCCAGCAAGAGACAGGTTCTCCAAGAGACCCAGTACTTC. The chain recombines TRBV7-2 with TRBJ2-5; the D gene is possibly TRBD1 (6 bases). The germline CDR1 and CDR2 sequences are SGHTA and FQGNSA. The CDR3 totals 14 residues. V was shortened by 7 bases and J by 1 base, with 13 bases between the two germline ends. The full variable domain, in which reference TRBV7-2 and TRBJ2-5 provide the parts outside the CDR3, is GAGVSQSPSNKVTEKGKDVELRCDPISGHTALYWYRQSLGQGLEFLIYFQGNSAPDKSGLPSDRFSAERTGGSVSTLTIQRTQQEDSAVYLCASKRQVLQETQYFGPGTRLLVL.